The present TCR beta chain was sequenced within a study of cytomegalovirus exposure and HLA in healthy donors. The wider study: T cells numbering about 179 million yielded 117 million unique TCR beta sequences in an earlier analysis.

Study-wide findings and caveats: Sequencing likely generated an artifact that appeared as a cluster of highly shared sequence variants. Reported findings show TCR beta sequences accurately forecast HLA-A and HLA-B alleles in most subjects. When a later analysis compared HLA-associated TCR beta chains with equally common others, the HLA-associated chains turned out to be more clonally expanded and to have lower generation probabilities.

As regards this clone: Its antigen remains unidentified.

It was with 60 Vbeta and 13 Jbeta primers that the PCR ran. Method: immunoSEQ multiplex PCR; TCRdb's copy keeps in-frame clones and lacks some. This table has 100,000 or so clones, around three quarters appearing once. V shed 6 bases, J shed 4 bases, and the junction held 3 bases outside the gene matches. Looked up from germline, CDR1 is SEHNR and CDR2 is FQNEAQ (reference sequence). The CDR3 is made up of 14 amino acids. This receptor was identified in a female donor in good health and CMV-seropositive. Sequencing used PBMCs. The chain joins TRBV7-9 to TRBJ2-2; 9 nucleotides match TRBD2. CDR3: CASRTSGITGELFF. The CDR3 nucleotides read TGTGCCAGCAGGACTAGCGGAATCACCGGGGAGCTGTTTTTT.